Listed below are T cell receptor beta chains from one sample, sequenced in a study of blood T cell repertoires in COVID-19. Data came from immunoSEQ multiplex PCR; TCRdb stores just in-frame clones and leaves some out. The sample consists of some 72,000 clones, around 88% of them appearing once. Material for sequencing was peripheral blood. These receptors were taken from a man aged 55 to 69 with acute or convalescent COVID-19. Both conserved end residues are part of each CDR3. The D gene is left open where the match is weak. Size values are once, few and many counts, or a class for expanded clones, and some rows have none.

size: NA
J: TRBJ2-3
D: TRBD2
V: TRBV5-1
DNA: TGCGCCAGCAGCTTGGTAGCGGGTCTAGGCACAGATACGCAGTATTTT
CDR3: CASSLVAGLGTDTQYF

size: NA
J: TRBJ2-1
D: NA
V: TRBV24-1
DNA: TGTGCCACCAAATCGAGGGCCAACCATGAGCAGTTCTTC
CDR3: CATKSRANHEQFF

size: once
J: TRBJ2-5
D: TRBD2
V: TRBV4-1
DNA: TGCGCCAGCAGCCAAGATTATGCGGGGGGGCGAGAGACCCAGTACTTC
CDR3: CASSQDYAGGRETQYF

size: NA
J: TRBJ1-2
D: TRBD1
V: TRBV5-6
DNA: TGTGCCAGCAGCTTGGGACCGAGACAGGGGCCTTTCTATGGCTACACCTTC
CDR3: CASSLGPRQGPFYGYTF

size: NA
J: TRBJ2-1
D: TRBD1
V: TRBV5-1
DNA: TGCGCCAGCAGCTTGATAAGGACAGGGAACAATGAGCAGTTCTTC
CDR3: CASSLIRTGNNEQFF

size: NA
J: TRBJ1-6
D: NA
V: TRBV7-3
DNA: TGTGCCAGCAGCTTAGGCCTCGGGAATTCACCCCTCCACTTT
CDR3: CASSLGLGNSPLHF

size: NA
J: TRBJ2-1
D: TRBD2
V: TRBV14
DNA: TGTGCCAGCAGCAAATGGACTAGCGGGTCCAATGAGCAGTTCTTC
CDR3: CASSKWTSGSNEQFF

size: NA
J: TRBJ1-5
D: NA
V: TRBV9
DNA: TGTGCCAGCAGCGTAGACGGTCAAAGCAATCAGCCCCAGCATTTT
CDR3: CASSVDGQSNQPQHF

size: NA
J: TRBJ2-2
D: NA
V: TRBV10-3
DNA: TGTGCCATCGGAGAGAACACCGGGGAGCTGTTTTTT
CDR3: CAIGENTGELFF

size: NA
J: TRBJ1-2
D: NA
V: TRBV7-3
DNA: TGTGCCAGCAGCCGGGATAACTATGGCTACACCTTC
CDR3: CASSRDNYGYTF

size: NA
J: TRBJ2-3
D: NA
V: TRBV14
DNA: TGTGCCAGCAGCCAAGGTATTACCACTAGCACAGATACGCAGTATTTT
CDR3: CASSQGITTSTDTQYF

size: NA
J: TRBJ2-1
D: NA
V: TRBV19
DNA: TGTGCCAGTAGTATCGGGAGTAACCCCTACAATGAGCAGTTCTTC
CDR3: CASSIGSNPYNEQFF

size: NA
J: TRBJ2-5
D: NA
V: TRBV28
DNA: TGTGCCAGCACCTTGATCGGGGGAGAAGAGACCCAGTACTTC
CDR3: CASTLIGGEETQYF

size: NA
J: TRBJ1-1
D: NA
V: TRBV13
DNA: TGTGCCAGCAGCACCCCGGACAGATATGAAGCTTTCTTT
CDR3: CASSTPDRYEAFF

size: once
J: TRBJ2-3
D: TRBD2
V: TRBV30
DNA: TGTGCCTGGAGGGTGGGACTAGCTGCAGATACGCAGTATTTT
CDR3: CAWRVGLAADTQYF

size: NA
J: TRBJ2-5
D: NA
V: TRBV5-1
DNA: TGCGCCAGCAGCTTGGTTACGTCCAGGTTTCAAGAGACCCAGTACTTC
CDR3: CASSLVTSRFQETQYF

size: NA
J: TRBJ2-3
D: TRBD1
V: TRBV5-1
DNA: TGCGCCAGCAGCTTAGGCGACAGGGACACAGATACGCAGTATTTT
CDR3: CASSLGDRDTDTQYF

size: NA
J: TRBJ2-4
D: NA
V: TRBV5-4
DNA: TGTGCCAGCAGCCCCCCCGGGAGAACGGGAAACATTCAGTACTTC
CDR3: CASSPPGRTGNIQYF

size: NA
J: TRBJ2-3
D: TRBD2
V: TRBV7-2
DNA: TGTGCCAGCAGCTTAGATAACATTGGCGGGAGGAACACAGATACGCAGTATTTT
CDR3: CASSLDNIGGRNTDTQYF

size: NA
J: TRBJ1-1
D: NA
V: TRBV5-1
DNA: TGCGCCAGCAGCCCGGGGGGGGCAGCGGACACTGAAGCTTTCTTT
CDR3: CASSPGGAADTEAFF

size: NA
J: TRBJ2-5
D: TRBD2
V: TRBV9
DNA: TGTGCCAGCAGCGTAGACGGGACTAGTGGAGAGACCCAGTACTTC
CDR3: CASSVDGTSGETQYF

size: NA
J: TRBJ1-1
D: TRBD1
V: TRBV19
DNA: TGTGCCAGTAGTAACCGACTGACAGGGTCCGCTGAAGCTTTCTTT
CDR3: CASSNRLTGSAEAFF

size: NA
J: TRBJ1-6
D: NA
V: TRBV9
DNA: TGTGCCAGCAGCGTAGAAGGCAGGGCAGAATCACCCCTCCACTTT
CDR3: CASSVEGRAESPLHF

size: NA
J: TRBJ2-7
D: NA
V: TRBV6-1
DNA: TGTGCCAGCAGTGAACAGGTCAGCTCCTACGAGCAGTACTTC
CDR3: CASSEQVSSYEQYF

size: NA
J: TRBJ2-7
D: TRBD1
V: TRBV5-1
DNA: TGCGCCAGCAGCTTGGACAGGGGGCCCTACGAGCAGTACTTC
CDR3: CASSLDRGPYEQYF

size: NA
J: TRBJ1-1
D: NA
V: TRBV21-1
DNA: TGTGCCACCCCGAACAGGGAAACGGGAATGAACACTGAAGCTTTCTTT
CDR3: CATPNRETGMNTEAFF

size: few
J: TRBJ2-7
D: TRBD1
V: TRBV29-1
DNA: TGCAGCGTTGAAGATCATTCCGGACAGGGCTACGAGCAGTACTTC
CDR3: CSVEDHSGQGYEQYF

size: once
J: TRBJ2-3
D: NA
V: TRBV5-4
DNA: TGTGCCAGCAGCTTGGACCCGCACATTGGAGATACGCAGTATTTT
CDR3: CASSLDPHIGDTQYF

size: NA
J: TRBJ1-1
D: TRBD1
V: TRBV6-6
DNA: TGTGCCAGCAGTGAGACGACAGGGGAAGCTTTCTTT
CDR3: CASSETTGEAFF

size: NA
J: TRBJ1-1
D: NA
V: TRBV3-1/TRBV3-2
DNA: TGTGCCAGCAGCCTAAGCCAAACCACTGAAGCTTTCTTT
CDR3: CASSLSQTTEAFF

size: NA
J: TRBJ1-1
D: NA
V: TRBV7-9
DNA: TGTGCCAGCAGCTTAAGGCAGGGGATGGACACTGAAGCTTTCTTT
CDR3: CASSLRQGMDTEAFF

size: NA
J: TRBJ1-4
D: NA
V: TRBV19
DNA: TGTGCCAGCTCTCGGCGGGGGGGACCAACTAATGAAAAACTGTTTTTT
CDR3: CASSRRGGPTNEKLFF

size: once
J: TRBJ2-3
D: NA
V: TRBV10-1
DNA: TGCGCCAGCAGTGAGTTTCCGGGGGAAAAGGCAGATACGCAGTATTTT
CDR3: CASSEFPGEKADTQYF

size: NA
J: TRBJ1-4
D: NA
V: TRBV18
DNA: TGTGCCAGCTCACTGGAGGAGAGTCAAAAACTGTTTTTT
CDR3: CASSLEESQKLFF

size: once
J: TRBJ2-7
D: NA
V: TRBV10-3
DNA: TGTGCCATCAGTGAGTCTCAAACGGTCTCCTACGAGCAGTACTTC
CDR3: CAISESQTVSYEQYF

size: NA
J: TRBJ2-5
D: TRBD2
V: TRBV3-1/TRBV3-2
DNA: TGTGCCAGCAGCCAGAGGACTAGCGGGGGGGCCAGGGGAGAGACCCAGTACTTC
CDR3: CASSQRTSGGARGETQYF

size: NA
J: TRBJ1-2
D: NA
V: TRBV4-1
DNA: TGCGCCAGCAGCCAAGTACAGACCACTAACTATGGCTACACCTTC
CDR3: CASSQVQTTNYGYTF

size: NA
J: TRBJ2-6
D: NA
V: TRBV7-3
DNA: TGTGCCACCACAACCTCCCTCCAGCAGGCAACTGTTATCTCTGGGGCCAACGTCCTGACTTTC
CDR3: CATTTSLQQATVISGANVLTF

size: NA
J: TRBJ2-1
D: TRBD2
V: TRBV18
DNA: TGTGCCAGCTCACCACGGACTAGCGGCGAGGGCAATGAGCAGTTCTTC
CDR3: CASSPRTSGEGNEQFF

size: NA
J: TRBJ2-1
D: NA
V: TRBV28
DNA: TGTGCCAGCAGTTTACTTTACAATGAGCAGTTCTTC
CDR3: CASSLLYNEQFF

size: NA
J: TRBJ2-3
D: TRBD1
V: TRBV27
DNA: TGTGCCAGCAGGGGGACAGGGATGGGGACAGATACGCAGTATTTT
CDR3: CASRGTGMGTDTQYF

size: NA
J: TRBJ2-1
D: TRBD2
V: TRBV7-3
DNA: TGTGCCAGCAGTCCATTAGCGGGGGGTATTAGTGAGCAGTTCTTC
CDR3: CASSPLAGGISEQFF

size: NA
J: TRBJ1-1
D: NA
V: TRBV29-1
DNA: TGCAGCGTTGAAAGGGGTGTAACTGAAGCTTTCTTT
CDR3: CSVERGVTEAFF

size: NA
J: TRBJ2-2
D: NA
V: TRBV11-1
DNA: TGTGCCAGCAGCTTCAGGGGTCCGAACACCGGGGAGCTGTTTTTT
CDR3: CASSFRGPNTGELFF

size: NA
J: TRBJ2-1
D: NA
V: TRBV6-1
DNA: TGTGCCAGCAGTGAAGTTGACATCAGTGTGCAGTTCTTC
CDR3: CASSEVDISVQFF

size: NA
J: TRBJ1-1
D: TRBD1
V: TRBV19
DNA: TGTGCCAGTAGTATCCAGGGGGCCACTGAAGCTTTCTTT
CDR3: CASSIQGATEAFF

size: NA
J: TRBJ1-2
D: NA
V: TRBV4-2
DNA: TGTGCCAGCAGCCTCGCTCCTCAGACAGGTACTTATGGCTACACCTTC
CDR3: CASSLAPQTGTYGYTF

size: NA
J: TRBJ2-7
D: NA
V: TRBV19
DNA: TGTGCCAGTAGTAAACTACAGGGGGGGAGTTCCTACGAGCAGTACTTC
CDR3: CASSKLQGGSSYEQYF

size: NA
J: TRBJ2-5
D: NA
V: TRBV11-1
DNA: TGTGCCAGCAGCTTAGGGGCCTCCTCCGGGGAGGAGACCCAGTACTTC
CDR3: CASSLGASSGEETQYF

size: NA
J: TRBJ1-3
D: NA
V: TRBV28
DNA: TGTGCCAGCAGGGGAGGGACCTTCTCTGGAAACACCATATATTTT
CDR3: CASRGGTFSGNTIYF

size: NA
J: TRBJ2-3
D: TRBD1
V: TRBV24-1
DNA: TGTGCCACCAGTGACCGCCGGGACAGGGTAACAGATACGCAGTATTTT
CDR3: CATSDRRDRVTDTQYF

size: NA
J: TRBJ2-1
D: TRBD2
V: TRBV5-6
DNA: TGTGCCAGCAGCTTGGTTAGCGGGAGTTACAATGAGCAGTTCTTC
CDR3: CASSLVSGSYNEQFF